These 11 T cell receptor beta chains share one sample of origin, sequenced in a study of T cell responses to AZD1222 COVID-19 vaccine. TCRdb's table, derived via immunoSEQ multiplex PCR, lists solely in-frame clones and lacks some. Of over 150,000 clones in the sample, about nine tenths were seen once. This specimen consisted of peripheral blood, obtained on day 0 of AZD1222 vaccination. The receptors were gathered from an adult in good health.

The chain recombines TRBV27 with TRBJ1-5; D call uncertain. The CDR3 loop spans 14 amino acids. V dropped 2 bases and J dropped 6 bases, with 11 bases sitting between them. Germline V gene lookup returns CDR1 MNHEY and CDR2 SMNVEV (reference sequence). In DNA, the CDR3 is TGTGCCAGCAGTTTAGGTGGTGTTAGTCAGCCCCAGCATTTT. Protein product: CASSLGGVSQPQHF.

This clone showed up just a few times. The genes are TRBV7-8 and TRBJ1-6; D not resolved. The CDR3 is made up of 15 amino acids. CDR1 is SGHVS, CDR2 FQNEAQ, per germline. The V and J ends lost 7 bases and 7 bases respectively, with 17 bases between them. This chain's CDR3 is CASKETTGPNSPLHF. CDR3 sequence (DNA): TGTGCCAGCAAGGAGACGACCGGGCCGAATTCACCCCTCCACTTT.

J is TRBJ1-6 and V is TRBV20-1, with 7 bases fitting TRBD1. Germline lookup yields CDR1 DFQATT and CDR2 SNEGSKA (reference sequence). The CDR3 has 14 residues. V was clipped by 3 bases and J by 5 bases; unmatched bases: 4. CDR3 loop: CSASPDRDNSPLHF. The CDR3 DNA reads as TGCAGTGCTAGTCCCGACAGGGATAATTCACCCCTCCACTTT.

The CDR3 bases are TGTGCCACCAGCAGGGGCGGGGGCGAGGGCTCCACTGAAGCTTTCTTT. Its protein is CATSRGGGEGSTEAFF. This sequence joins TRBV15 and TRBJ1-1, with a possible D match to TRBD1 (6 bases). The CDR3 has 16 amino acids. With 3 bases removed from V and 4 bases from J, the gap between germline ends came to 18 bases. CDR1 is LNHNV and CDR2 is YYDKDF in the germline V gene (reference sequence).

This rearrangement joins TRBV29-1 to TRBJ1-2; TRBD1 matches 7 bases. There are 12 residues in the CDR3. Germline V lookup: CDR1 SQVTM, CDR2 ANQGSEA. After removal of 5 bases from V and 3 bases from J, the junction contained 3 bases not matched to a gene. The CDR3 sequence: CSVIQGDYGYTF. DNA for the CDR3: TGCAGCGTTATTCAGGGGGACTATGGCTACACCTTC.

V gene TRBV19 combines with J gene TRBJ2-2; D possibly uses TRBD1 or TRBD2 (5 bases each). Trimming shortened V by 7 bases and J by 3 bases, and 15 bases separated the two germline ends. This CDR3 comprises 15 residues. Germline values: CDR1 LNHDA, CDR2 SQIVND (reference sequence). CDR3 sequence reads: CASTRGASDTGELFF. The CDR3 nucleotides read TGTGCCAGTACCCGGGGCGCCAGCGACACCGGGGAGCTGTTTTTT.

This clone was seen a few times. V is TRBV9 and J is TRBJ1-6; D remains ambiguous. V gave up 0 bases and J gave up 13 bases, with 17 bases separating them. Per germline, CDR1 SGDLS and CDR2 YYNGEE. CDR3 length: 15 residues. In nucleotides, the CDR3 is TGTGCCAGCAGCGTAGCAGTGGAGATCGTTGGGCCCCTCCACTTT. Translation gives CASSVAVEIVGPLHF.

The CDR3 protein is CASSPPGQNQPQHF. The CDR3, as DNA: TGTGCCAGTAGTCCCCCGGGACAGAATCAGCCCCAGCATTTT. The rearrangement uses TRBV19 and TRBJ1-5, with 7 positions matching TRBD1. V shed 5 bases, J shed 4 bases, and the junction held 5 bases outside the gene matches. CDR1 and CDR2 (germline): LNHDA, SQIVND (reference sequence). The CDR3 covers 14 residues.

V gene TRBV7-2 combines with J gene TRBJ2-1; D remains ambiguous. Trimming shortened V by 11 bases and J by 4 bases, and 12 bases separated the two germline ends. Per the germline V gene, CDR1 is SGHTA and CDR2 is FQGNSA. The CDR3 is made up of 12 amino acids. This CDR3 reads CASARGYNEQFF. In nucleotides, the CDR3 is TGTGCCTCGGCCCGTGGGTACAATGAGCAGTTCTTC.

The V gene is TRBV19, the J gene TRBJ1-1; D may be TRBD1 (5 bases). The germline V gene encodes CDR1 LNHDA and CDR2 SQIVND (reference sequence). V dropped 3 bases and J dropped 4 bases, with 9 bases sitting between them. CDR3 length: 13 residues. The CDR3 DNA is TGTGCCAGTAGTATTGGCAGGGCCACTGAAGCTTTCTTT. Its protein is CASSIGRATEAFF. The full variable domain, its missing parts supplied by reference TRBV19 and TRBJ1-1, is DGGITQSPKYLFRKEGQNVTLSCEQNLNHDAMYWYRQDPGQGLRLIYYSQIVNDFQKGDIAEGYSVSREKKESFPLTVTSAQKNPTAFYLCASSIGRATEAFFGQGTRLTVV.

The rearrangement joins TRBV7-9 to TRBJ1-2, with 7 positions matching TRBD1. Losses at the gene ends were 4 bases for V and 3 bases for J; bases not matched to a gene: 2. CDR3 size: 13 residues. The germline gives CDR1 SEHNR, CDR2 FQNEAQ (reference sequence). The chain's CDR3 is CASSSGQYYGYTF. In DNA form, the CDR3 reads TGTGCCAGCAGCTCGGGACAGTACTATGGCTACACCTTC.